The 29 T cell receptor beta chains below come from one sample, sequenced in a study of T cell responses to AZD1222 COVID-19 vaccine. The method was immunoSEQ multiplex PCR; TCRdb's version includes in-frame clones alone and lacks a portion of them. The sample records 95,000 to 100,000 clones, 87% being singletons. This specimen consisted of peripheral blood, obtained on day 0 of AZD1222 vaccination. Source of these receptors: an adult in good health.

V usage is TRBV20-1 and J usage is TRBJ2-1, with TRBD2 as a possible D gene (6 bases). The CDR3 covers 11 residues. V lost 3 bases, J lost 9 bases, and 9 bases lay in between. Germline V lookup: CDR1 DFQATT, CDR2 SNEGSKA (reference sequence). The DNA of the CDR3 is TGCAGTGCTAGTTTGGAGGGTGAGCAGTTCTTC. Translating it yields CSASLEGEQFF.

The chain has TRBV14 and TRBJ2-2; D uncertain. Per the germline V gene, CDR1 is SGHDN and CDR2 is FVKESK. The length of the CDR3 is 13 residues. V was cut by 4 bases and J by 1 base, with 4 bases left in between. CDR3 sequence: CASSLQNTGELFF. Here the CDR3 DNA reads TGTGCCAGCAGCCTCCAGAACACCGGGGAGCTGTTTTTT.

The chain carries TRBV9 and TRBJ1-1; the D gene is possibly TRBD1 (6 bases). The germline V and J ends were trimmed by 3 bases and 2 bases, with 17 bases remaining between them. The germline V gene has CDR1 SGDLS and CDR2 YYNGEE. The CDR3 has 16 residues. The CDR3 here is CASSATSGVGNTEAFF. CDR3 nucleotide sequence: TGTGCCAGCAGCGCTACGTCAGGGGTGGGAAACACTGAAGCTTTCTTT.

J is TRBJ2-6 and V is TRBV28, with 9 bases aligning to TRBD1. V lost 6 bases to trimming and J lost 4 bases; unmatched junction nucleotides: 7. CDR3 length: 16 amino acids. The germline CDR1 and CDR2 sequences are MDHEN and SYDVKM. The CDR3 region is CASRPTGGTGANVLTF. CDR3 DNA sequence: TGTGCCAGCAGACCTACAGGGGGCACAGGGGCCAACGTCCTGACTTTC.

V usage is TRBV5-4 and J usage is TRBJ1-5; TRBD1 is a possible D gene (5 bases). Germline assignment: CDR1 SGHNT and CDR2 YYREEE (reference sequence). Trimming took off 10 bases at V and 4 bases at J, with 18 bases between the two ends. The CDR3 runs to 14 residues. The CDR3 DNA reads TGTGCCTTCAAGGACATGGGGATGAATCAGCCCCAGCATTTT. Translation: CAFKDMGMNQPQHF. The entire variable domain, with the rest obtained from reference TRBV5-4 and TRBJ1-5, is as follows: ETGVTQSPTHLIKTRGQQVTLRCSSQSGHNTVSWYQQALGQGPQFIFQYYREEENGRGNFPPRFSGLQFPNYSSELNVNALELDDSALYLCAFKDMGMNQPQHFGDGTRLSIL.

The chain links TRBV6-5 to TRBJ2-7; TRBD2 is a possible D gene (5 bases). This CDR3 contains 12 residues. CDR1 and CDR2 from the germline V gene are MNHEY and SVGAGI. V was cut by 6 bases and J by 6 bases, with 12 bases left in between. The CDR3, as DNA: TGTGCCAGCAGAGTAGCGTTGCGCGAGCAGTACTTC. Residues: CASRVALREQYF.

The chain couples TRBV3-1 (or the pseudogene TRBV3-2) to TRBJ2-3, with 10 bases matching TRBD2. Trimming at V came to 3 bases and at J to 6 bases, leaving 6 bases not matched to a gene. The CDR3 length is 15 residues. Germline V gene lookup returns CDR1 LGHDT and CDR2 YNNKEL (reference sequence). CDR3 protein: CASSQLAGVWDTQYF. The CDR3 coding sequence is TGTGCCAGCAGCCAGCTAGCGGGAGTCTGGGATACGCAGTATTTT.

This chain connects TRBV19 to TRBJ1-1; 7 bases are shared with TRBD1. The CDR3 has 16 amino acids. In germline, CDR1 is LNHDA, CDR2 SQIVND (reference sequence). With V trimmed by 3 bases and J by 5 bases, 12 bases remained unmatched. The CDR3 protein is CASSILQGLGVTEAFF. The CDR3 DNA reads TGTGCCAGTAGTATCCTACAGGGGCTGGGGGTTACTGAAGCTTTCTTT.

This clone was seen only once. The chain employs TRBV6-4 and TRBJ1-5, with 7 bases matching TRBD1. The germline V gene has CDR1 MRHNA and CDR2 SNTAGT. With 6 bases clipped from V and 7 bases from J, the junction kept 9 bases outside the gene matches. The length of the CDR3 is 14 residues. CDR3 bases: TGTGCCAGCAGCCAAGACAGGGCCGGGCAGCCCCAGCATTTT. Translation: CASSQDRAGQPQHF.

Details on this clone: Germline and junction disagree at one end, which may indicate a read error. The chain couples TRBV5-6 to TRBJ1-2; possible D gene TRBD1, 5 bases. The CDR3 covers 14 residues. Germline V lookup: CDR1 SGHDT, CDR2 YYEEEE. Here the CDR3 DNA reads TGTGCCAGCAGCCCCGACGTTGAGGGGACCCAAAAGTCCTTC. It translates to CASSPDVEGTQKSF.

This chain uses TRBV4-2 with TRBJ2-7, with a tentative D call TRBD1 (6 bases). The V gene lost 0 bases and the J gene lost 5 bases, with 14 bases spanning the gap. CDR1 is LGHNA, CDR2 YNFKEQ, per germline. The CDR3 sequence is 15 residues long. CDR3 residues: CASSQDSQGWDEQYF. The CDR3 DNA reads TGTGCCAGCAGCCAAGATTCACAGGGCTGGGACGAGCAGTACTTC.

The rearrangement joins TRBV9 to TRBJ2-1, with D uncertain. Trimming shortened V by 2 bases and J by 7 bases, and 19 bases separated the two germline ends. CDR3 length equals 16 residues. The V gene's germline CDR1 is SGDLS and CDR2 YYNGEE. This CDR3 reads CASSVGSGPGTNEQFF. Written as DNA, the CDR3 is TGTGCCAGCAGCGTGGGTTCGGGCCCGGGTACGAATGAGCAGTTCTTC.

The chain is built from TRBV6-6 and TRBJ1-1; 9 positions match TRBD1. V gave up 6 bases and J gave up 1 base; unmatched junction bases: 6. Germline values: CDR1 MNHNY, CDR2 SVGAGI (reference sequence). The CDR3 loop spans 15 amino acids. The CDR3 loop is CASSQEQGANTEAFF. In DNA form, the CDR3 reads TGTGCCAGCAGCCAAGAACAGGGGGCGAACACTGAAGCTTTCTTT.

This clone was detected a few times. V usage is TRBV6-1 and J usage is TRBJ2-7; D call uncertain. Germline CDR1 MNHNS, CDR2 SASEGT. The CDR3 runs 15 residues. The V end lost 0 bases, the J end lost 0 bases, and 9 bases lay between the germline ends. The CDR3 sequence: CASSEAGTASYEQYF. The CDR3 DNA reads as TGTGCCAGCAGTGAAGCGGGAACGGCCTCCTACGAGCAGTACTTC.

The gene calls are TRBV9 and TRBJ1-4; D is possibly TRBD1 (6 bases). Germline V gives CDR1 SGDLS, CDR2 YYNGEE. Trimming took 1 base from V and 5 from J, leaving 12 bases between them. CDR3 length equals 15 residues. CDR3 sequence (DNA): TGTGCCAGCAGCGTAAGCACAGGGTCGAATGAAAAACTGTTTTTT. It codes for CASSVSTGSNEKLFF.

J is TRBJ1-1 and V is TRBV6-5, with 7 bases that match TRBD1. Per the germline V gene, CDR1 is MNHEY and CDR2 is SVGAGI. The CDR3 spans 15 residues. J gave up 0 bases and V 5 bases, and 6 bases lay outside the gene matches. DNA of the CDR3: TGTGCCAGCAGTCAGGGGGGGCGGCTGAACACTGAAGCTTTCTTT. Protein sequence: CASSQGGRLNTEAFF.

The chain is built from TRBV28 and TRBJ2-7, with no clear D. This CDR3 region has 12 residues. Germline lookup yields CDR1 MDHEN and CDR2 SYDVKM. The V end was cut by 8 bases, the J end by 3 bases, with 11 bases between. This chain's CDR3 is CASLGSDYEQYF. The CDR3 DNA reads TGTGCCAGCCTGGGCAGCGACTACGAGCAGTACTTC.

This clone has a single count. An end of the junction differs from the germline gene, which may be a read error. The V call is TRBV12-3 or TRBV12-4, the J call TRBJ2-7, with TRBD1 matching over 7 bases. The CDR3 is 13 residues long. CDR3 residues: CASSLTGTAFWHF. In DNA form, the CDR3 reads TGTGCCAGCAGTCTAACCGGGACAGCTTTTTGGCACTTC.

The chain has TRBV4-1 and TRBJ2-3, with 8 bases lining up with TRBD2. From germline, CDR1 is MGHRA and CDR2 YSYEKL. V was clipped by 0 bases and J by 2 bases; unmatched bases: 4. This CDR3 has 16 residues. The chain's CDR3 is CASSQDRGLVTDTQYF. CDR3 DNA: TGCGCCAGCAGCCAAGATAGGGGACTAGTCACAGATACGCAGTATTTT.

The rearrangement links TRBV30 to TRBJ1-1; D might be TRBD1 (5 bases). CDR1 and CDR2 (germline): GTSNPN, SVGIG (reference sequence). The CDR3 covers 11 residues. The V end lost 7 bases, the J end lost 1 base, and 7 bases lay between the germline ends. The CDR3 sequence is CALTENTEAFF. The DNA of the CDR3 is TGTGCCTTGACAGAGAACACTGAAGCTTTCTTT.

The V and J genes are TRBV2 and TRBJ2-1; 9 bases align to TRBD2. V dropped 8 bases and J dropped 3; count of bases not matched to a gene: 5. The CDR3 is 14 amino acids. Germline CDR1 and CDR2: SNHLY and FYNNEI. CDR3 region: CASPPSGNYNEQFF. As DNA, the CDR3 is TGTGCCAGCCCCCCTAGCGGGAACTACAATGAGCAGTTCTTC.

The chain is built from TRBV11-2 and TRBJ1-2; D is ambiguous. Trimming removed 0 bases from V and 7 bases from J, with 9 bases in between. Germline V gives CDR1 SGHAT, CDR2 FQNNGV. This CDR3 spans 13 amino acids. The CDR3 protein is CASSLEQGTGYTF. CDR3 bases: TGTGCCAGCAGCTTAGAACAAGGCACTGGCTACACCTTC.

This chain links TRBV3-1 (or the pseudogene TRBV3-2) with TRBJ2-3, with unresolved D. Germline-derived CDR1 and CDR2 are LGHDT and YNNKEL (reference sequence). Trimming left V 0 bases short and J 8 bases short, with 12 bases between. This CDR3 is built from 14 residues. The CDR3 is CASSQEEGLGTQYF. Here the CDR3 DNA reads TGTGCCAGCAGCCAAGAAGAAGGGCTAGGTACGCAGTATTTT.

CDR3 amino acids: CASSLGTGGSSYNEQFF. The DNA for the CDR3 is TGCGCCAGCAGCTTGGGTACAGGGGGGAGCTCCTACAATGAGCAGTTCTTC. The genes are TRBV5-1 and TRBJ2-1, with 8 positions matching TRBD1. Germline-derived CDR1 and CDR2 are SGHRS and YFSETQ. The CDR3 covers 17 residues. The V and J ends lost 0 bases and 0 bases, in that order; junction bases with no gene match: 5.

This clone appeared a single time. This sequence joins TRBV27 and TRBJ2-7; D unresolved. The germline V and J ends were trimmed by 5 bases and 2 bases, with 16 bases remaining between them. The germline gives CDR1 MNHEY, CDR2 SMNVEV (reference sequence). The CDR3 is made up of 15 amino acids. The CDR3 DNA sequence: TGTGCCAGCAGTCCGTTAGGGAAGGGCACCTACGAGCAGTACTTC. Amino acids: CASSPLGKGTYEQYF.

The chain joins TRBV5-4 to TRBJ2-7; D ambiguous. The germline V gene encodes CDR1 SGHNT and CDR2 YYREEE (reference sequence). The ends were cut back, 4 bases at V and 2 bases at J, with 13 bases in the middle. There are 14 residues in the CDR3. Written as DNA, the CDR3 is TGTGCCAGCAGCAGTCCCGGCGACGCCTACGAGCAGTACTTC. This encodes CASSSPGDAYEQYF.

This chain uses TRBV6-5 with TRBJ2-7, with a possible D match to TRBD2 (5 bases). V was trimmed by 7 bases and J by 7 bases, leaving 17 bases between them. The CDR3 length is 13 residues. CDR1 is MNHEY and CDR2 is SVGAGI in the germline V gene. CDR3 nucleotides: TGTGCCAGCAAGATTACTAGATCCCAGGAGCAGTACTTC. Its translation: CASKITRSQEQYF.

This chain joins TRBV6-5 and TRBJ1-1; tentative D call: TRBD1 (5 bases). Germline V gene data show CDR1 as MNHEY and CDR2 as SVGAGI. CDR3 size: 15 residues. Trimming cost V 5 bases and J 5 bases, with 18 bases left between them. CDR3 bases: TGTGCCAGCAGTCCATACCGGGACGGGGGAACTGAAGCTTTCTTT. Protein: CASSPYRDGGTEAFF.

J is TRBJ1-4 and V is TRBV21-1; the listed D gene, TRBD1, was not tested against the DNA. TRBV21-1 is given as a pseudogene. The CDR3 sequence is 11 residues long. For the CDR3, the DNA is TGTGCCAGCGGCCAGTTTGAAAAACTGTTTTTT. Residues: CASGQFEKLFF.